The clone carrying this T cell receptor beta chain has more than one count but fewer than ten. Its antigen is still unknown. For TCRbeta, the library was prepared with unique molecular identifiers. Via MiXCR, TCRdb re-called the PCR reads, giving one row per CDR3 protein. The profile shows approximately 300,000 distinct CDR3 sequences, over 9.5% of them singletons. These data belong to a study of T-cell reconstitution after alpha-beta-depleted transplantation in children. V was pared by 4 bases and J by 1 base, with 6 bases of the junction left unmatched. Germline CDR1 is DFQATT and CDR2 is SNEGSKA (reference sequence). The CDR3 runs 16 residues. Study results and caveats: High day-60 TCRbeta diversity in some patients came from surviving recipient T cells and thymic progenitors. About two months after transplant, alpha-beta T cells reportedly came from several hundred expanded graft clones. The main origin of T-cell counts and diversity one year after transplant was newly produced T cells.

This receptor was taken from a boy under two years old with acute myeloid leukemia, due to receive a stem cell transplant. Sequences were derived from PBMCs, sampled before TCRalphabeta/CD19-depleted stem cell transplant. This chain joins TRBV20-1 and TRBJ2-2, with TRBD2 matching 10 bases. DNA of the CDR3: TGCAGTGCTAATAGCGGGGGGAGGGGGAACACCGGGGAGCTGTTTTTT. Its protein is CSANSGGRGNTGELFF.